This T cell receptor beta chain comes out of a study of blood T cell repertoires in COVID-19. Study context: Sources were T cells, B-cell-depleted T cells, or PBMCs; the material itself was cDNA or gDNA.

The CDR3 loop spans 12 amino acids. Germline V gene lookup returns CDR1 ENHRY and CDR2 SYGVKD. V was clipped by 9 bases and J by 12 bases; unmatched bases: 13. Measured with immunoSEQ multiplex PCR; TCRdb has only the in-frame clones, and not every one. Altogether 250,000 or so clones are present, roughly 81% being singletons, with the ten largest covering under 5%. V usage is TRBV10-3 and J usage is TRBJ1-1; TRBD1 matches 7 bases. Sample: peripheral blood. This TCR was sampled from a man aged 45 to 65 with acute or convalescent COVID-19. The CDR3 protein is CAISRGNTVTFF. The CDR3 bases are TGTGCCATTAGCAGGGGGAACACTGTGACTTTCTTT.